What follows is one T cell receptor (beta chain) and its context. Its antigen is unknown. Data came from immunoSEQ multiplex PCR; TCRdb stores just in-frame clones and leaves some out. The table includes about 120,000 clones, about nine tenths detected once. The germline V gene encodes CDR1 LGHNT and CDR2 FRNRAP. Trimming took 1 base from V and 10 from J, leaving 11 bases between them. The CDR3 spans 13 residues. The sample belongs to a study of radiotherapy plus CTLA-4 blockade in lung cancer. Study-wide results and caveats: In blood, early T cell clone dynamics reportedly predicted response best, together with interferon-beta. Tumor-origin TCR clones grew in blood after radiotherapy plus ipilimumab.

The chain couples TRBV12-5 to TRBJ2-1; a possible D gene is TRBD1 (6 bases). This TCR was sampled from a human donor with non-small cell lung cancer that progressed on radiotherapy plus ipilimumab. The source was peripheral blood, collected from a patient treated with radiotherapy plus ipilimumab. Here the CDR3 reads CASGLAPQGEQFF. The CDR3 DNA reads as TGTGCTAGTGGTTTGGCCCCTCAGGGGGAGCAGTTCTTC.